The 3 T cell receptor beta chains reported below all come from one sample, sequenced in a study of shared clonotypes between healthy human individuals. Libraries were prepared by immunoSEQ multiplex PCR; TCRdb keeps only in-frame clonotypes and omits some of them. The sample yields fewer than 3 million clones, less than 95% seen once. The sample comprised naive CD4+ T cells from PBMCs. Subset meaning: CD45RA+ positively selected. The source is a man younger than 35 in good health. Some clones in this sample may be carry-over from other donors' samples.

Regarding this clone: Other nucleotide sequences in the sample specify the same CDR3. The V call is TRBV5-6, the J call TRBJ1-3; D is unclear. There are 14 residues in the CDR3. Trimming pared 0 bases from V and 1 base from J, leaving 5 bases between. The V gene's germline CDR1 is SGHDT and CDR2 YYEEEE. CDR3 sequence reads: CASSLVGSGNTIYF. The CDR3 DNA reads as TGTGCCAGCAGCTTGGTAGGATCTGGAAACACCATATATTTT.

V usage is TRBV4-1 and J usage is TRBJ2-7, with 8 positions matching TRBD2. V shed 4 bases and J 3 bases; nucleotides not matched to a gene: 11. Germline values: CDR1 MGHRA, CDR2 YSYEKL. This CDR3 has 16 amino acids. The chain's CDR3 is CASSLTGTRIYYEQYF. For the CDR3, the DNA is TGCGCCAGCAGCCTGACCGGGACTAGAATCTACTACGAGCAGTACTTC.

CDR3 region: CAWSVLAGGSPLHF. The CDR3 coding sequence is TGTGCCTGGAGTGTACTAGCAGGGGGTTCACCCCTCCACTTT. The rearrangement uses TRBV30 and TRBJ1-6; 7 positions agree with TRBD1. Trimming took 0 bases from V and 9 from J; bases not matched to a gene: 5. Germline-derived CDR1 and CDR2 are GTSNPN and SVGIG (reference sequence). There are 14 residues in the CDR3.